The present TCR beta chain was sequenced within a study of cytomegalovirus exposure and HLA in healthy donors. PCR amplification relied on 60 Vbeta primers (plus 13 Jbeta primers). Assay: immunoSEQ multiplex PCR; the TCRdb copy retains only in-frame clones and omits some. Its table lists about 160,000 clones. This CDR3 contains 13 residues. Trimming took off 4 bases at V and 3 bases at J, with 7 bases between the two ends. Germline V gene data show CDR1 as MNHEY and CDR2 as SMNVEV (reference sequence). The receptor comes from a man younger than 45 in good health and CMV-seronegative. The sequencing input was PBMCs. The chain recombines TRBV27 with TRBJ1-5; D gene ambiguous. DNA for the CDR3: TGTGCCAGCAGTTCAACATCCAATCAGCCCCAGCATTTT. It yields the protein CASSSTSNQPQHF.